This T cell receptor (beta chain) was retrieved from a study of T cells expressing NK-cell markers. Study at large: Seropositivity for HCMV was found in most of the eight sequenced donors, with one seronegative. General study points: In a handful of donors, dominant CD3+CD56+NKG2C+ clones formed about 1.0-7.0% of CD8+ cells. These same clonotypes (in a few donors) also led the CD3+CD56-NKG2C+ fraction.

For this clonotype: Its antigen is as yet unknown.

This CDR3 contains 12 residues. Looked up from germline, CDR1 is SNHLY and CDR2 is FYNNEI. Production of TCR beta cDNA relied on 5'RACE template switching with UMIs. TCRdb reanalyzed the 5' RACE reads, giving one entry per CDR3 protein sequence and no DNA. Reported are about 150,000 distinct CDR3 sequences; the ten largest clones contain over 35%. The TCR originated in a woman aged 45-65 years in good health. The V call is TRBV2, the J call TRBJ2-3. Sequencing was done on a sample of blood T cells: a sorted CD56 or NKG2C T cell subset, CD4+ or CD8+ T cells, or bulk PBMC T cells (not recorded which). The CDR3: CASTVSEDTQYF.